This T cell receptor (beta chain) emerged from a study of blood T cell repertoires in COVID-19. Whole-study context: The United States, Italy and Spain supplied acute and convalescent COVID-19 samples. Sources were T cells, B-cell-depleted T cells, or PBMCs; the material itself was cDNA or gDNA.

The authors' processing: For nucleated cells, counts were estimated from reference gene primer amplification. Libraries were prepared by immunoSEQ multiplex PCR; TCRdb keeps only in-frame clonotypes and omits some of them. The V and J calls and the clone size are those of that table, but D and trimming were determined from the DNA. There are fewer than 400,000 clones in the sample; approximately 82% occur only once, and 2.5% to 3% lies in the top ten. Trimming pared 5 bases from V and 8 bases from J, leaving 25 bases between. The CDR3 extends over 17 amino acids. Germline CDR1 reads SGHAT; CDR2 reads FQNNGV.

This receptor was taken from a man aged 25 to 40 with active or convalescent COVID-19. The chain is built from TRBV11-2 and TRBJ2-1; maybe TRBD2 (5 bases). Sequenced: peripheral blood. This CDR3 is CASSQTLRGLQRHEQFF. In nucleotides, the CDR3 is TGTGCCAGCAGCCAAACTCTCCGCGGGTTACAACGCCATGAGCAGTTCTTC.